Following are 32 T cell receptor beta chains from one sample sequenced in a study of T cells in Graves' hyperthyroidism and ophthalmopathy. RNA transcripts were the template for amplifying TCR beta CDR3 regions. First-round RT-PCR of the TCR CDR3 relied on the HTBI primer set. One entry per CDR3 protein, called by TCRdb with MiXCR from the multiplex PCR reads. The table shows 700,000 or so distinct CDR3 sequences, with roughly 17% occurring only once. Sequenced: blood. Receptors originate from a young man with Graves' hyperthyroidism.

This clonotype has ten or more counts. V and J are TRBV7-9 and TRBJ2-1; 9 bases map to TRBD1. Germline V gives CDR1 SEHNR, CDR2 FQNEAQ (reference sequence). The CDR3 is 17 residues long. Losses at the gene ends were 5 bases for V and 1 base for J; bases not matched to a gene: 9. DNA for the CDR3: TGTGCCAGCAGCCCATGGATGACAGGGGGGTCCTACAATGAGCAGTTCTTC. It is translated as CASSPWMTGGSYNEQFF.

This clonotype came up many times. The chain is built from TRBV30 and TRBJ2-7; no clear D. Germline assignment: CDR1 GTSNPN and CDR2 SVGIG (reference sequence). V lost 4 bases to trimming and J lost 4 bases, with 8 bases between them. There are 11 residues in the CDR3. The CDR3 region is CAWIVSYEQYF. The CDR3 nucleotides are TGTGCCTGGATTGTCAGTTACGAGCAGTACTTC.

This clonotype was seen only a few times. CDR3 sequence reads: CSASSSIVWQYF. The CDR3 DNA reads TGCAGTGCTAGTTCCTCGATCGTTTGGCAGTACTTC. The chain carries TRBV20-1 and TRBJ2-7; D gene ambiguous. CDR1 is DFQATT, CDR2 SNEGSKA, per germline (reference sequence). The V and J ends lost 3 bases and 9 bases respectively, with 15 bases between them. This CDR3 region has 12 residues.

The table lists this clonotype with a few counts. This chain uses TRBV20-1 with TRBJ2-7, with 14 bases matching TRBD2. This CDR3 has 17 amino acids. V was clipped by 0 bases and J by 4 bases; unmatched bases: 8. Germline CDR1 is DFQATT and CDR2 is SNEGSKA (reference sequence). CDR3 sequence (DNA): TGCAGTGCTAGAGATGTCGGGACTAGCGGGAGAGCGTACGAGCAGTACTTC. It specifies CSARDVGTSGRAYEQYF.

The table lists this clonotype with many counts. The chain couples TRBV5-1 to TRBJ2-3; D might be TRBD2 (6 bases). The CDR3 extends over 15 amino acids. The V gene lost 2 bases and the J gene lost 0 bases, with 10 bases spanning the gap. Germline V lookup: CDR1 SGHRS, CDR2 YFSETQ. CDR3 region: CASSFGLTSTDTQYF. CDR3 nucleotide sequence: TGCGCCAGCAGCTTTGGACTAACTAGCACAGATACGCAGTATTTT.

CDR3 nucleotides: TGCGCCAGCAGCCAAGATCTAGCGGGTTATGAAACAGATGATACGCAGTATTTT. It codes for CASSQDLAGYETDDTQYF. The chain uses TRBV4-1 and TRBJ2-3, with 8 bases aligning to TRBD2. The CDR3 has 18 amino acids. Germline trimming cut 0 bases from V and 6 bases from J; bases unmatched to any gene: 14. Per the germline V gene, CDR1 is MGHRA and CDR2 is YSYEKL.

In this sample, this clonotype turned up a few times. The J gene is TRBJ1-2, the V gene TRBV20-1; D gene unclear. The CDR3 is 13 residues long. The V end lost 1 base, the J end lost 2 bases, and 8 bases lay between the germline ends. In germline, CDR1 is DFQATT, CDR2 SNEGSKA (reference sequence). The CDR3 nucleotides read TGCAGTGCTAGAGCCCCCAGAAACTATGGCTACACCTTC. Translating gives CSARAPRNYGYTF.

This sequence joins TRBV5-1 and TRBJ2-7, with 10 positions matching TRBD1. Trimming at V came to 5 bases and at J to 6 bases, leaving 5 bases not matched to a gene. This CDR3 contains 13 residues. From germline, CDR1 is SGHRS and CDR2 YFSETQ. The CDR3 DNA reads as TGCGCCAGCAGGCCGGACAGGGGGACCGAGCAGTACTTC. Protein product: CASRPDRGTEQYF. Full variable domain (remainder filled in from reference TRBV5-1 and TRBJ2-7): KAGVTQTPRYLIKTRGQQVTLSCSPISGHRSVSWYQQTPGQGLQFLFEYFSETQRNKGNFPGRFSGRQFSNSRSEMNVSTLELGDSALYLCASRPDRGTEQYFGPGTRLTVT.

This clonotype was seen only a few times. The genes are TRBV7-3 and TRBJ2-1; 7 bases align to TRBD1. The CDR3 is 17 residues long. Germline V gene sequence: CDR1 SGHTA, CDR2 FQGTGA. V gave up 1 base and J gave up 2 bases; unmatched junction bases: 8. DNA for the CDR3: TGTGCCAGCAGCTTAAGAGACAGGGCGCTTCCCTACAATGAGCAGTTCTTC. This gives the protein CASSLRDRALPYNEQFF. Full variable domain (outside the CDR3, taken from reference TRBV7-3 and TRBJ2-1): GAGVSQTPSNKVTEKGKYVELRCDPISGHTALYWYRQSLGQGPEFLIYFQGTGAADDSGLPNDRFFAVRPEGSVSTLKIQRTERGDSAVYLCASSLRDRALPYNEQFFGPGTRLTVL.

This clonotype was seen a few times. V and J are TRBV12-3 or TRBV12-4 and TRBJ1-1; D is uncertain. V was shortened by 6 bases and J by 4 bases, with 15 bases between the two germline ends. The CDR3 is 14 residues long. The CDR3 is CASRLEGTFTEAFF. CDR3 in DNA: TGTGCCAGCAGACTAGAGGGAACGTTCACTGAAGCTTTCTTT.

The chain recombines TRBV7-9 with TRBJ2-5, with D perhaps given as TRBD1 or TRBD2 (5 bases each). V dropped 4 bases and J dropped 5 bases, with 14 bases sitting between them. Germline loops: CDR1 SEHNR, CDR2 FQNEAQ (reference sequence). This CDR3 has 14 residues. Here the CDR3 reads CASSWLLGVETQYF. The CDR3 DNA reads as TGTGCCAGCAGCTGGCTTCTGGGGGTGGAGACCCAGTACTTC.

Only a few counts were recorded for this clonotype. The CDR3 protein is CSAVRGLYGYTF. DNA for the CDR3: TGCAGTGCTGTTCGGGGCCTCTATGGCTACACCTTC. The rearrangement links TRBV20-1 to TRBJ1-2; TRBD1 might be the D (5 bases). CDR1 and CDR2 from the germline V gene are DFQATT and SNEGSKA (reference sequence). This CDR3 is built from 12 residues. V dropped 5 bases and J dropped 4 bases, with 11 bases sitting between them.

This chain links TRBV5-1 with TRBJ1-1; D remains unclear. This CDR3 spans 14 amino acids. Germline CDR1 and CDR2: SGHRS and YFSETQ. V lost 4 bases and J lost 4, with 14 bases in between. DNA for the CDR3: TGCGCCAGCAGCCTGAGTGTCGGTTCCACTGAAGCTTTCTTT. Residues: CASSLSVGSTEAFF.

This clonotype has a count of ten or more. The rearrangement links TRBV10-3 to TRBJ2-5; 14 bases are shared with TRBD2. CDR3 length: 18 amino acids. Trimming at V came to 3 bases and at J to 2 bases, leaving 8 bases not matched to a gene. From germline, CDR1 is ENHRY and CDR2 SYGVKD. The CDR3 DNA is TGTGCCATCAGTGAACGACTAGCGGGAGGGCTGGGGCAAGAGACCCAGTACTTC. It translates to CAISERLAGGLGQETQYF.

This clonotype was recorded at least ten times. This chain joins TRBV18 and TRBJ1-3; tentatively, D is TRBD1 (6 bases). Germline V gene lookup returns CDR1 KGHSH and CDR2 LQKENI. Trimming took 3 bases from V and 3 from J, leaving 12 bases between them. This CDR3 spans 15 amino acids. The DNA of the CDR3 is TGTGCCAGCTCACCTTCGGGGGCTGGTGGAAACACCATATATTTT. Protein product: CASSPSGAGGNTIYF.

The chain combines TRBV4-1 with TRBJ1-1, with a tentative D call TRBD1 (6 bases). The length of the CDR3 is 15 residues. Germline loops: CDR1 MGHRA, CDR2 YSYEKL. Trimming stripped 4 bases from V and 2 bases from J, with 14 bases between. CDR3 in DNA: TGCGCCAGCAGCCGACCGGAGGGGACAAACACTGAAGCTTTCTTT. Protein sequence: CASSRPEGTNTEAFF.

This clonotype was recorded at least ten times. The chain recombines TRBV2 with TRBJ2-4, with TRBD1 as a possible D gene (5 bases). Trimming took off 5 bases at V and 0 bases at J, with 14 bases between the two ends. CDR3 length equals 16 residues. Germline assignment: CDR1 SNHLY and CDR2 FYNNEI. The CDR3 sequence is CASSWGGNLAKNIQYF. The CDR3 DNA reads as TGTGCCAGCAGTTGGGGCGGAAACTTAGCCAAAAACATTCAGTACTTC. Full variable domain (missing parts from reference TRBV2 and TRBJ2-4): EPEVTQTPSHQVTQMGQEVILRCVPISNHLYFYWYRQILGQKVEFLVSFYNNEISEKSEIFDDQFSVERPDGSNFTLKIRSTKLEDSAMYFCASSWGGNLAKNIQYFGAGTRLSVL.

The chain links TRBV11-1 to TRBJ1-2; 7 bases are a match to TRBD1. The J segment lost 4 bases and the V segment lost 5 bases, leaving 10 bases of the junction unmatched. The CDR3 runs to 15 residues. CDR1 SGHAT and CDR2 FQDESV come from the germline V gene (reference sequence). The CDR3 coding sequence is TGTGCCAGCAGCACCCCCCGGCAGGGGGTCTATGGCTACACCTTC. Amino acid sequence: CASSTPRQGVYGYTF.

There are many counts of this clonotype. The rearrangement links TRBV7-9 to TRBJ2-2; no clear D. The CDR3 covers 14 residues. Germline-derived CDR1 and CDR2 are SEHNR and FQNEAQ (reference sequence). V was clipped by 7 bases and J by 5 bases, with 14 bases between them. Here the CDR3 reads CASTVPLKTGELFF. CDR3 DNA: TGTGCCAGCACCGTCCCCCTCAAGACCGGGGAGCTGTTTTTT. The full variable domain, in which reference TRBV7-9 and TRBJ2-2 provide the parts outside the CDR3, is DTGVSQNPRHKITKRGQNVTFRCDPISEHNRLYWYRQTLGQGPEFLTYFQNEAQLEKSRLLSDRFSAERPKGSFSTLEIQRTEQGDSAMYLCASTVPLKTGELFFGEGSRLTVL.

The rearrangement links TRBV2 to TRBJ2-7; perhaps D is TRBD1 or TRBD2 (6 bases each). The CDR3 contains 17 residues. CDR1 SNHLY and CDR2 FYNNEI come from the germline V gene. Trimming removed 10 bases from V and 0 bases from J, with 25 bases in between. The CDR3 here is CATRTKGGEGASYEQYF. The CDR3, as DNA: TGTGCCACCCGAACGAAGGGGGGCGAAGGGGCCTCCTACGAGCAGTACTTC.

This clonotype was seen ten or more times. This chain connects TRBV7-9 to TRBJ2-5, with D possibly TRBD2 on 5 matching bases. V was pared by 5 bases and J by 3 bases, with 10 bases between. CDR1 is SEHNR and CDR2 is FQNEAQ in the germline V gene (reference sequence). This CDR3 contains 13 residues. The CDR3 protein is CASSGYGEETQYF. The CDR3 DNA is TGTGCCAGCAGCGGATACGGGGAAGAGACCCAGTACTTC.

To note about this clonotype: No conserved phenylalanine or tryptophan ends this CDR3, so it is likely a read error. The rearrangement links TRBV20-1 to TRBJ1-1; D is undetermined. Germline V gene sequence: CDR1 DFQATT, CDR2 SNEGSKA (reference sequence). The V end was cut by 1 base, the J end by 10 bases, with 13 bases between. The CDR3 sequence is 12 residues long. CDR3 sequence (DNA): TGCAGTGCTAGAGGTCACGGTCCGGGAGCTTTCCTT. Translating gives CSARGHGPGAFL.

This sequence joins TRBV6-1 and TRBJ1-2; possible D gene TRBD1, 6 bases. Germline-derived CDR1 and CDR2 are MNHNS and SASEGT. With 6 bases removed from V and 0 bases from J, the gap between germline ends came to 14 bases. The CDR3 covers 15 residues. In DNA form, the CDR3 reads TGTGCCAGCAGCGCACGGACAGTAGCTAACTATGGCTACACCTTC. It encodes CASSARTVANYGYTF.

With regard to this clonotype: A junction end diverges from the germline sequence, so it may reflect a read error. The chain is built from TRBV28 and TRBJ2-5; the D is unclear. The CDR3 runs to 17 residues. The V gene's germline CDR1 is MDHEN and CDR2 SYDVKM. DNA of the CDR3: TGTGCCGGCAGTTTAGGATTAGGTACAGTGCCAAAAGAGACCCAGTACTTC. Protein sequence: CAGSLGLGTVPKETQYF.

This clonotype has ten or more counts. The chain has TRBV7-2 and TRBJ2-7; 7 bases line up with TRBD1. Germline-derived CDR1 and CDR2 are SGHTA and FQGNSA. There are 15 residues in the CDR3. V shed 5 bases, J shed 2 bases, and the junction held 9 bases outside the gene matches. CDR3: CASSPRDSRAYEQYF. Here the CDR3 DNA reads TGTGCCAGCAGCCCAAGGGACAGTAGGGCCTACGAGCAGTACTTC.

This rearrangement joins TRBV5-1 to TRBJ1-4; no clear D. V gave up 0 bases and J gave up 6 bases, with 12 bases separating them. Germline lookup yields CDR1 SGHRS and CDR2 YFSETQ. The CDR3 runs 15 residues. CDR3 residues: CASSLADPPDEKLFF. CDR3 nucleotide sequence: TGCGCCAGCAGCTTGGCGGACCCACCAGATGAAAAACTGTTTTTT.

Ten or more counts support this clonotype. The V and J genes are TRBV7-3 and TRBJ1-2; 11 bases align to TRBD1. The CDR3 contains 15 residues. The V segment lost 1 base and the J segment 3 bases; nucleotides outside the gene matches: 1. In germline, CDR1 is SGHTA, CDR2 FQGTGA. CDR3 sequence: CASSLKGQGDYGYTF. The CDR3 nucleotides read TGTGCCAGCAGCTTAAAGGGACAGGGGGACTATGGCTACACCTTC.

This clonotype was seen ten or more times. The CDR3 nucleotides read TGCGCCAGCAGCTTCTTCGGGAGCTCCTACAATGAGCAGTTCTTC. This translates into CASSFFGSSYNEQFF. V gene TRBV5-1 combines with J gene TRBJ2-1; a possible D gene is TRBD2 (6 bases). This CDR3 has 15 residues. Germline lookup yields CDR1 SGHRS and CDR2 YFSETQ. V was cut by 2 bases and J by 0 bases, with 9 bases left in between.

This rearrangement joins TRBV20-1 to TRBJ2-7; D ambiguous. The CDR3 length is 15 residues. Germline V CDR1 and CDR2: DFQATT, SNEGSKA (reference sequence). Trimming cost V 3 bases and J 2 bases, with 17 bases left between them. The CDR3 DNA is TGCAGTGCTAGCCCGTCGGGCCTTACCGCCTACGAGCAGTACTTC. This sequence encodes CSASPSGLTAYEQYF.

V is TRBV28 and J is TRBJ2-1; the D is unclear. Looked up from germline, CDR1 is MDHEN and CDR2 is SYDVKM. V was clipped by 6 bases and J by 4 bases, with 19 bases between them. The length of the CDR3 is 16 residues. The CDR3 loop is CASSESKKAAYNEQFF. CDR3 nucleotides: TGTGCCAGCAGCGAGAGCAAGAAGGCAGCTTACAATGAGCAGTTCTTC.

This clonotype was detected many times. The chain couples TRBV6-1 to TRBJ1-1; D gene uncertain. The CDR3 sequence is 15 residues long. From germline, CDR1 is MNHNS and CDR2 SASEGT. The germline V and J ends were trimmed by 6 bases and 3 bases, with 17 bases remaining between them. This CDR3 is CASSPTDRWDTEAFF. The CDR3 bases are TGTGCCAGCAGCCCAACGGATAGGTGGGACACTGAAGCTTTCTTT.

The chain combines TRBV20-1 with TRBJ1-5, with D tentatively TRBD1 (6 bases). Germline CDR1 is DFQATT and CDR2 is SNEGSKA (reference sequence). V was clipped by 0 bases and J by 6 bases, with 15 bases between them. The CDR3 is 15 residues long. The CDR3 bases are TGCAGTGCTAGAGATCCGGCCAGGGGAGGTCAGCCCCAGCATTTT. This sequence encodes CSARDPARGGQPQHF.